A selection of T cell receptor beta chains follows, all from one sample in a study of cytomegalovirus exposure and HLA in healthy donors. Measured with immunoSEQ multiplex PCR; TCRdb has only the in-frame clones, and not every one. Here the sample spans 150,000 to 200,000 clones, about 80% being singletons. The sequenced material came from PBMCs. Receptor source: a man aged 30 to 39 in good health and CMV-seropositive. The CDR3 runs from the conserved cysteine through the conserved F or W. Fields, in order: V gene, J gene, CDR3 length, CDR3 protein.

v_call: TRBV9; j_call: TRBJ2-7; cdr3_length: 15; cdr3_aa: CASSVVGGGLSEQYF
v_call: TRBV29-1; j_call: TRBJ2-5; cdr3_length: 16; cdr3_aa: CSVVGSGLAGGETQYF
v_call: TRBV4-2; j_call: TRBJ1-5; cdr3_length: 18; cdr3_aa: CASSQERAGVLGNQPQHF
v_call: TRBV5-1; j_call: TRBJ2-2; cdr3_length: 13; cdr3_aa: CASSIANTGELFF
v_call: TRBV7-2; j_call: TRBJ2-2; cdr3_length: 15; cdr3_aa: CASSTSVGEVGELFF
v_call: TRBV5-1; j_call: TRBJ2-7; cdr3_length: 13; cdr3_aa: CASSFTTRGEQYF
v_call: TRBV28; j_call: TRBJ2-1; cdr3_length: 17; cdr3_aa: CASSLGTSGGSEDEQFF
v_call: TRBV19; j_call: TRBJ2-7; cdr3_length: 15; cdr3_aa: CASSTTGTGSYEQYF
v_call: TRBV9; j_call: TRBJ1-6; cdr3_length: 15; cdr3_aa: CASSVGQGPNSPLHF
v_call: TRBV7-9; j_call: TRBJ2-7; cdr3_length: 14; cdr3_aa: CASSLGGRRGEQYF
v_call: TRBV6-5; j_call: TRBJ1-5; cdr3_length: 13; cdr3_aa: CASSRTAAGPQHF
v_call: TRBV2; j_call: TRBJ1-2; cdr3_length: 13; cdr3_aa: CASSDLRSYGYTF
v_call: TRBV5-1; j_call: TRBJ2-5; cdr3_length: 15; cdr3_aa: CASSPGGGGRETQYF
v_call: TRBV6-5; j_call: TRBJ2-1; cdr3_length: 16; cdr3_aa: CASSLNYGTSVGEQFF
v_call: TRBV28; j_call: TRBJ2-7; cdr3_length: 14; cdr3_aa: CASSLASSSYEQYF
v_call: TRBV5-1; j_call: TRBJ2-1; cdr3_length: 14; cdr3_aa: CASRLLSSYNEQFF
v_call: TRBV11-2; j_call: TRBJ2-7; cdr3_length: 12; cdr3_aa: CASSLLAYEQYF
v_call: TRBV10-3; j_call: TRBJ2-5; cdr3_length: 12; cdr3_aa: CAISETPGQGYF
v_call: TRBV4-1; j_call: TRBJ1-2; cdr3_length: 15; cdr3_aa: CASSQGPGAIYGYTF
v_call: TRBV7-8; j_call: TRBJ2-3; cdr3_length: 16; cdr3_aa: CASSGRQGLVTDTQYF
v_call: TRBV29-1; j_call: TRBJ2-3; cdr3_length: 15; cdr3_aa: CSVPLAGGPTDTQYF
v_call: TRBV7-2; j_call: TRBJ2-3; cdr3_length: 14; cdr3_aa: CASSLGQSTDTQYF
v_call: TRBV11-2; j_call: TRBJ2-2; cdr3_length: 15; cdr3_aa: CASSLDRANTGELFF
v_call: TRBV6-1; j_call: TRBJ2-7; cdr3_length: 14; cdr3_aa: CASSEPGQAYEQYF
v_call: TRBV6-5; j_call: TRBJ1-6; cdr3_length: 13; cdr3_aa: CASSYSQNSPLHF
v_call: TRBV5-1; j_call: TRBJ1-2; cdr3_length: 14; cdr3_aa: CASSAWTGGDGYTF
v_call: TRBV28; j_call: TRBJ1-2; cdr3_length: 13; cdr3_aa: CASNPAEGLGYTF
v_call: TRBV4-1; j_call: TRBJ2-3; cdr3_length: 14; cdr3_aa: CASSQTQGSDTQYF
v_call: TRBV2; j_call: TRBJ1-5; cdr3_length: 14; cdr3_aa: CASRGDSSNQPQHF
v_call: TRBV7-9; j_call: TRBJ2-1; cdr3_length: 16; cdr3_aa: CASSASGTGYYNEQFF
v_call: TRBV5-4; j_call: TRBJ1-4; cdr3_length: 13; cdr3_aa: CASSLRDNEKLFF
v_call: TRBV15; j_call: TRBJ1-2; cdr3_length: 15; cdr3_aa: CATSREWDRVYGYTF
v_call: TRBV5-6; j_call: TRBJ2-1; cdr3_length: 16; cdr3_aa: CASSTTGTGVGDEQFF
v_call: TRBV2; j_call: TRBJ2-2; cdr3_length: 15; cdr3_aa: CASTGISGSTGELFF
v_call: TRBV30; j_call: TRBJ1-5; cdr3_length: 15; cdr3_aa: CACTGTGISNQPQHF
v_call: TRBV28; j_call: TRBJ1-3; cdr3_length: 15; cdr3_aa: CASSFAGVSGNTIYF
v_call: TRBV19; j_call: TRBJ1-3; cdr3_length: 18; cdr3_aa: CASSIPGQGVASGNTIYF
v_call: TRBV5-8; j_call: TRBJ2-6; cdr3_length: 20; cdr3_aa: CASSYEEGKTTLSGANVLTF
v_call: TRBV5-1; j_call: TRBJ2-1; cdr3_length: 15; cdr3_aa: CASSPVGLSLDEQFF
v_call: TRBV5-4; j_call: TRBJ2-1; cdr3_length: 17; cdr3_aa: CASSLSEGLDSYNEQFF
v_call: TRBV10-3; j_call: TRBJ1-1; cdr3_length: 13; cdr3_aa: CAISGGVGAGAFF
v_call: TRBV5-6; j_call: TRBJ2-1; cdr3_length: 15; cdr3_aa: CASSSPAGGYNEQFF
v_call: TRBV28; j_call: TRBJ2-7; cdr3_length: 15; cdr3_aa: CASRDLNRGPYEQYF
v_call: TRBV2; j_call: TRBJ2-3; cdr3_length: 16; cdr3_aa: CASSEEPGGPPDTQYF
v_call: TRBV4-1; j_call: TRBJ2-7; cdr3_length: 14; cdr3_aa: CASSHPSRGNEQYF
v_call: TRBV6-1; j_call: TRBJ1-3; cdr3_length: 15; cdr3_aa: CASSTRQGQRNTIYF
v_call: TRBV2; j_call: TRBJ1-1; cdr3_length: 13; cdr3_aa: CASSLAGNTEAFF
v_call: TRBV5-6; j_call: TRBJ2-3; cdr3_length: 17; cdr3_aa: CASSLPLAGTYTDTQYF
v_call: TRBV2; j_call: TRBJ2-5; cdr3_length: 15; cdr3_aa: CASSHFLRGSETQYF
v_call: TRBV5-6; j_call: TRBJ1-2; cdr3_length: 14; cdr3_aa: CASSLNRGYYGYTF
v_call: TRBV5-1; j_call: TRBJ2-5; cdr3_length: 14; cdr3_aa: CASNQRGGMETQYF
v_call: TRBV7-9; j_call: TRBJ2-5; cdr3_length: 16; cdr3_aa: CASSAKQGLGQETQYF
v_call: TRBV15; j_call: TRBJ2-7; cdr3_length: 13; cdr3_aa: CATSRDRDYEQYF
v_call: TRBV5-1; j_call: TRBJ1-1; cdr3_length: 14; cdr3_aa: CASSQSGEHTEAFF
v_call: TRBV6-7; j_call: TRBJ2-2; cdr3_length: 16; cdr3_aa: CASSGYAGANTGELFF
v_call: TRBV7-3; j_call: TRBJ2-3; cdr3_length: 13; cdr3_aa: CASSFRQTDTQYF
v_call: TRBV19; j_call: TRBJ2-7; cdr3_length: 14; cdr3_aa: CASSMGPDSYEQYF